The clone carrying this T cell receptor beta chain was found many times. Its antigen is currently unknown. This specimen comes from a study of T cells in Graves' hyperthyroidism and ophthalmopathy. Study results and caveats: A model using 13 V-J features told ophthalmopathy apart from stable hyperthyroidism.

The V end was cut by 6 bases, the J end by 2 bases, with 5 bases between. The CDR3 has 11 amino acids. Germline V gives CDR1 ENHRY, CDR2 SYGVKD. Lactation, pregnancy, other autoimmune disease or uncontrolled infection excluded patients. Researchers took RNA transcripts and amplified the TCR beta CDR3 regions from them. First-round RT-PCR of the TCR CDR3 relied on the HTBI primer set. One entry per CDR3 protein results from TCRdb running MiXCR on the multiplex PCR reads. The table includes 700,000 to 850,000 distinct CDR3 sequences, around a third detected once. The V call is TRBV10-3, the J call TRBJ2-7, with D maybe TRBD2 (5 bases). The TCR sequence derives from a middle-aged woman with Graves' hyperthyroidism. The sequenced sample consisted of blood. The CDR3 reads CAIREAYEQYF. The CDR3 DNA follows: TGTGCCATCAGGGAGGCCTACGAGCAGTACTTC.